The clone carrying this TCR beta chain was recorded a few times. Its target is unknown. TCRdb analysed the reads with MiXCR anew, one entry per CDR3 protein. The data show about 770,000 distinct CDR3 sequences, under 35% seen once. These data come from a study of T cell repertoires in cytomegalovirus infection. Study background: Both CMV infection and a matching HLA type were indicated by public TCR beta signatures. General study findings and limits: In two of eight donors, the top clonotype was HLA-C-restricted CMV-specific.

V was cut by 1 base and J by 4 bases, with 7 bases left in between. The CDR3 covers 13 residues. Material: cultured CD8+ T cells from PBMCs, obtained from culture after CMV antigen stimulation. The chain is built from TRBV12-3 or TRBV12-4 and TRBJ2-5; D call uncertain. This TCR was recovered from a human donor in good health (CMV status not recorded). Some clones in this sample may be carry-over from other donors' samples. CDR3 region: CASSLDRSETQYF. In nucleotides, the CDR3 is TGTGCCAGCAGTTTAGACAGATCAGAGACCCAGTACTTC.